This T cell receptor beta chain was recorded in a study of OX40 agonist ivuxolimab in advanced cancers. This CDR3 comprises 13 residues. V shed 3 bases and J shed 8 bases, with 11 bases lying between them. Germline CDR1 is MDHEN and CDR2 is SYDVKM. This clone was detected once. Libraries were prepared by immunoSEQ multiplex PCR; TCRdb keeps only in-frame clonotypes and omits some of them. The sample includes about 54,000 clones, almost 85% of them seen just once. This specimen consisted of CD4+ or CD8+ T cells sorted from blood, obtained in a trial of the OX40 agonist ivuxolimab. The chain links TRBV28 to TRBJ2-1; D is unresolved. This receptor was obtained from an adult with an advanced solid tumor such as melanoma, head and neck, liver or kidney cancer. CDR3 sequence (DNA): TGTGCCAGCAGTTTCTCAGGAAAAGATGAGCAGTTCTTC. Protein sequence: CASSFSGKDEQFF.